This paragraph reports one T cell receptor beta chain. The data were taken from a study of T cell changes during pregnancy in multiple sclerosis. The table came from immunoSEQ multiplex PCR; TCRdb's copy has only in-frame clones and leaves some out. Found here are 37,000 or so clones, about 90% of them singletons; the top ten hold 1.2%. CDR3 length equals 19 residues. V lost 4 bases to trimming and J lost 0 bases; unmatched junction nucleotides: 15. Germline assignment: CDR1 SGHTA and CDR2 FQGNSA. This receptor was identified in a female donor with multiple sclerosis, enrolled in a pregnancy study. The material sequenced was CD4+ T cells from peripheral blood mononuclear cells, taken before pregnancy. The gene calls are TRBV7-2 and TRBJ2-1; TRBD1 aligns across 7 bases. This CDR3 reads CASSSPKAQTGSSYNEQFF. The CDR3 nucleotides are TGTGCCAGCAGCTCCCCGAAAGCCCAGACAGGGAGCTCCTACAATGAGCAGTTCTTC.